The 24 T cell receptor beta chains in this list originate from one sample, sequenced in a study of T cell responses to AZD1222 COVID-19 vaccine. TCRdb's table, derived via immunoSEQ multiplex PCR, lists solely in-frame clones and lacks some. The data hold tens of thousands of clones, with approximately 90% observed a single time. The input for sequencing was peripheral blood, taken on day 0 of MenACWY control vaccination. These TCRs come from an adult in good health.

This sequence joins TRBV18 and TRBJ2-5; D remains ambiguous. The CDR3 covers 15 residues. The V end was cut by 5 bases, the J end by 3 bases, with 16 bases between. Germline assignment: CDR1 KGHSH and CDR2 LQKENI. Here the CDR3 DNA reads TGTGCCAGCTCATCCGTTTTCTCGGCGGAAGAGACCCAGTACTTC. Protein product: CASSSVFSAEETQYF.

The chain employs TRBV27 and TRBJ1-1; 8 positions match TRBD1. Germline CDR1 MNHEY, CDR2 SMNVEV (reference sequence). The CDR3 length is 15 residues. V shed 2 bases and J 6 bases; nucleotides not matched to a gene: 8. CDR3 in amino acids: CASSLGRAGGPEAFF. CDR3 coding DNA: TGTGCCAGCAGTTTAGGTAGGGCAGGGGGCCCTGAAGCTTTCTTT.

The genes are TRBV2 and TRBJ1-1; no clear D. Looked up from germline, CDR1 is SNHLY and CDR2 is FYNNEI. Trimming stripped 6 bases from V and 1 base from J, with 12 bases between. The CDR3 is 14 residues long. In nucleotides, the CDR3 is TGTGCCAGCAGCCTGACCCAGGAGAACACTGAAGCTTTCTTT. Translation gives CASSLTQENTEAFF.

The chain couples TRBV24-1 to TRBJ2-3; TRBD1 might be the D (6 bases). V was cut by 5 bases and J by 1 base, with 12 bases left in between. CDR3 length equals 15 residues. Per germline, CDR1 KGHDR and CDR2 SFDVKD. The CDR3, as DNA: TGTGCCACCAGTGCGAGGGGGTGGGGCACAGATACGCAGTATTTT. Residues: CATSARGWGTDTQYF.

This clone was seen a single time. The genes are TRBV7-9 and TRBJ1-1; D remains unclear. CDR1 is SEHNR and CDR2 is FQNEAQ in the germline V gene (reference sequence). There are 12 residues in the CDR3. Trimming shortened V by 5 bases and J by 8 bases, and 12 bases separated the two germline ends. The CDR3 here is CASSADGEEAFF. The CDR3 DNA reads TGTGCCAGCAGCGCCGATGGGGAAGAAGCTTTCTTT.

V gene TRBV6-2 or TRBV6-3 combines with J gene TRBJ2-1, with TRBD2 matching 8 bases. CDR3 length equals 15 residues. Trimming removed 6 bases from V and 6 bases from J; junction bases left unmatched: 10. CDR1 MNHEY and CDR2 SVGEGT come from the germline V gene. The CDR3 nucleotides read TGTGCCAGCAGCCTTCCCTCCGGGACTAGCAATGAGCAGTTCTTC. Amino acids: CASSLPSGTSNEQFF.

The CDR3 DNA reads TGCGCCAGCACTCGACAGGAATCCTACGAGCAGTACTTC. This sequence encodes CASTRQESYEQYF. The chain carries TRBV5-1 and TRBJ2-7, with a possible D match to TRBD1 (6 bases). Germline CDR1 is SGHRS and CDR2 is YFSETQ. Trimming took off 6 bases at V and 1 base at J, with 11 bases between the two ends. This CDR3 contains 13 residues.

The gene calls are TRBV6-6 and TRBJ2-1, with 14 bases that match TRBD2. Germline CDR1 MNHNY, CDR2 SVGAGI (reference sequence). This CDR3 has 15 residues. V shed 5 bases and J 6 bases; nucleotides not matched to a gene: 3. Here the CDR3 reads CASSLGLAGGNEQFF. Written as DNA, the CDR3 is TGTGCCAGCAGTCTCGGACTAGCGGGAGGCAATGAGCAGTTCTTC.

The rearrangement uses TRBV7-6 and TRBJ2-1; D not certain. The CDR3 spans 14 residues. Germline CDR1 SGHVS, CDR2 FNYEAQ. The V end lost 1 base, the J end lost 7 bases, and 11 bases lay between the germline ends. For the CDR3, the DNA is TGTGCCAGCAGCTTAGACTTTCCTAAGAATGAGCAGTTCTTC. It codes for CASSLDFPKNEQFF.

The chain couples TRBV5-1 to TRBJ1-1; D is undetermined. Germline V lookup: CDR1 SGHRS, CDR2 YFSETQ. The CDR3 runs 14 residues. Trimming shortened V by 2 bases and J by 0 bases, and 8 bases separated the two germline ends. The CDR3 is CASSFNSMNTEAFF. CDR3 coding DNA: TGCGCCAGCAGCTTCAACAGTATGAACACTGAAGCTTTCTTT.

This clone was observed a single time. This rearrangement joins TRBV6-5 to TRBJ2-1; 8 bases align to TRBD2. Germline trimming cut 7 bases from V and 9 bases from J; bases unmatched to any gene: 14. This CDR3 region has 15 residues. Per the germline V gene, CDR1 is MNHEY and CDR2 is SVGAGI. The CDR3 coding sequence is TGTGCCAGCACCACCTCGGGGGGGAGGGCCCTTGAGCAGTTCTTC. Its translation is CASTTSGGRALEQFF.

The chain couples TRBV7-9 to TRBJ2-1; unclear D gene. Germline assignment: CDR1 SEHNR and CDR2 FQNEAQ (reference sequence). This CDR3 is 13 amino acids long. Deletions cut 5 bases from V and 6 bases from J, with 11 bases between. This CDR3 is CASSQDPVNEQFF. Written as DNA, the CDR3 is TGTGCCAGCAGCCAAGATCCCGTCAATGAGCAGTTCTTC. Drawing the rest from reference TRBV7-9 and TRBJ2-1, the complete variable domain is DTGVSQNPRHKITKRGQNVTFRCDPISEHNRLYWYRQTLGQGPEFLTYFQNEAQLEKSRLLSDRFSAERPKGSFSTLEIQRTEQGDSAMYLCASSQDPVNEQFFGPGTRLTVL.

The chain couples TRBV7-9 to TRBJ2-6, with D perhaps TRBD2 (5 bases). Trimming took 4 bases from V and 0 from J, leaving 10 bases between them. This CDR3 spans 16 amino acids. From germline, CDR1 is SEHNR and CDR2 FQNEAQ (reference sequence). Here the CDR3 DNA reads TGTGCCAGCAGCTCGGGGAGAAGCTCTGGGGCCAACGTCCTGACTTTC. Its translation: CASSSGRSSGANVLTF. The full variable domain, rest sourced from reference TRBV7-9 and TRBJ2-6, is DTGVSQNPRHKITKRGQNVTFRCDPISEHNRLYWYRQTLGQGPEFLTYFQNEAQLEKSRLLSDRFSAERPKGSFSTLEIQRTEQGDSAMYLCASSSGRSSGANVLTFGAGSRLTVL.

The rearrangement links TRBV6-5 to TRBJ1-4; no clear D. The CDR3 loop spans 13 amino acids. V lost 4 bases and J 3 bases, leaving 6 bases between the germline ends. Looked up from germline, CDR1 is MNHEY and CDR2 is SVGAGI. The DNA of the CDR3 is TGTGCCAGCAGTTTCGCCGCTAATGAAAAACTGTTTTTT. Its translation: CASSFAANEKLFF.

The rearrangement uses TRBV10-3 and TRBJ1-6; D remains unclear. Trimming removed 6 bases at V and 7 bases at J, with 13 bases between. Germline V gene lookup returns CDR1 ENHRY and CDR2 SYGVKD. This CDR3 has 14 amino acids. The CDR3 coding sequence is TGTGCCATCAGCGATGCAGGTGTCAATTCACCCCTCCACTTT. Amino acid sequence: CAISDAGVNSPLHF.

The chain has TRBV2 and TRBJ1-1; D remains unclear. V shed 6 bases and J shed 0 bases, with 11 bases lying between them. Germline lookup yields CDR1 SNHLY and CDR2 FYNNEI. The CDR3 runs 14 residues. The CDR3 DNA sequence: TGTGCCAGCAGGCTCGAATCCATGAACACTGAAGCTTTCTTT. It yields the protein CASRLESMNTEAFF.

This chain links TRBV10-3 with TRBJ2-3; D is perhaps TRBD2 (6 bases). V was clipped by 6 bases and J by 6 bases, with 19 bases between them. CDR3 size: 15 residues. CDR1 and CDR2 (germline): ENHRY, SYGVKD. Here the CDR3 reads CAISPGTAGWDTQYF. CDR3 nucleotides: TGTGCCATCAGCCCCGGGACGGCGGGGTGGGATACGCAGTATTTT.

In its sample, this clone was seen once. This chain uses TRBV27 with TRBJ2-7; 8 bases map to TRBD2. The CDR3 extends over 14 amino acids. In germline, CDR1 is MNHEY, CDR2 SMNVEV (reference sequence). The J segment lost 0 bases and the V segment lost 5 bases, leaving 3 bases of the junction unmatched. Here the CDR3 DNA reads TGTGCCAGCAGTCCGCGGGAGGTCTCCTACGAGCAGTACTTC. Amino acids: CASSPREVSYEQYF.

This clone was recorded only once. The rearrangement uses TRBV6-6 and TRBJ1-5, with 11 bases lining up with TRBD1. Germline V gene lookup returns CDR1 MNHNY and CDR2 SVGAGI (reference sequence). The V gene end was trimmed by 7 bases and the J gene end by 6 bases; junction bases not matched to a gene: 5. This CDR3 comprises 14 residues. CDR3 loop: CASTEGQGAQPQHF. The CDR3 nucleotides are TGTGCCAGCACCGAAGGACAGGGGGCTCAGCCCCAGCATTTT.

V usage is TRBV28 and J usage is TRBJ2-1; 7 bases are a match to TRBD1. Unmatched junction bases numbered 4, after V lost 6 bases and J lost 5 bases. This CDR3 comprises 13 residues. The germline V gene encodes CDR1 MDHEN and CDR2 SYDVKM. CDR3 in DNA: TGTGCCAGCAGCCCGGACAGGAACAATGAGCAGTTCTTC. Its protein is CASSPDRNNEQFF.

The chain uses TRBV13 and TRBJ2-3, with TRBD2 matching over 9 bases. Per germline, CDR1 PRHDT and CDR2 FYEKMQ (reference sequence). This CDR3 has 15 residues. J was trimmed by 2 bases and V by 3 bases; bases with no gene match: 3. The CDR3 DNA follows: TGTGCCAGCAGCTTCCCTAGCGGGGACACAGATACGCAGTATTTT. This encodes CASSFPSGDTDTQYF. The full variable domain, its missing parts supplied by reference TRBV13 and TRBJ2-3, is AAGVIQSPRHLIKEKRETATLKCYPIPRHDTVYWYQQGPGQDPQFLISFYEKMQSDKGSIPDRFSAQQFSDYHSELNMSSLELGDSALYFCASSFPSGDTDTQYFGPGTRLTVL.

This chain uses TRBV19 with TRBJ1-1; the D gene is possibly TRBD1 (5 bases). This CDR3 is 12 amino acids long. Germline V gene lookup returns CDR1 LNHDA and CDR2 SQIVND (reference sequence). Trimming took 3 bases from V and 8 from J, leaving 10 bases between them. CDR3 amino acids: CASSIFGTEAFF. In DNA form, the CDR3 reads TGTGCCAGTAGTATTTTCGGGACCGAAGCTTTCTTT. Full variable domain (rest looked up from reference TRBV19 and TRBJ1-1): DGGITQSPKYLFRKEGQNVTLSCEQNLNHDAMYWYRQDPGQGLRLIYYSQIVNDFQKGDIAEGYSVSREKKESFPLTVTSAQKNPTAFYLCASSIFGTEAFFGQGTRLTVV.

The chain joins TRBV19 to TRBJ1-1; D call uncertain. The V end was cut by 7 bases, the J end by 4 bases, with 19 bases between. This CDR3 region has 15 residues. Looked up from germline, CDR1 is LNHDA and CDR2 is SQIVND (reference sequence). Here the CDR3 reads CASKYTDTRATEAFF. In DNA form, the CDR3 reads TGTGCCAGTAAGTACACAGACACCCGAGCCACTGAAGCTTTCTTT.

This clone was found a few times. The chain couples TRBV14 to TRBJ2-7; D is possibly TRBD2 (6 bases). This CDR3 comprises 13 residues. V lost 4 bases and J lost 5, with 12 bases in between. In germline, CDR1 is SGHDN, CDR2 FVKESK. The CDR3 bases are TGTGCCAGCAGCCCCGGGGGAAGGAACGAGCAGTACTTC. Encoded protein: CASSPGGRNEQYF. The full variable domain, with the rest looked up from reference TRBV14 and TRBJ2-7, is EAGVTQFPSHSVIEKGQTVTLRCDPISGHDNLYWYRRVMGKEIKFLLHFVKESKQDESGMPNNRFLAERTGGTYSTLKVQPAELEDSGVYFCASSPGGRNEQYFGPGTRLTVT.